The rows below give T cell receptor beta chains drawn from one sample of a study of cytomegalovirus exposure and HLA in healthy donors. Profiled with immunoSEQ multiplex PCR; TCRdb holds only in-frame clones, not every one. The table lists about 200,000 clones, over 60% of them singletons. Sample: PBMCs. The receptors derive from a woman between 40 and 50 years old in good health and CMV-seronegative. Both conserved end residues are part of each CDR3. A D gene is named only where the DNA matches it firmly. Clone size is stated in some rows and not others, as once, few, many or a class when expanded.

D: TRBD2
V: TRBV7-9
J: TRBJ2-3
size: .
DNA: TGTGCCAGCAGCTTAGAGACGGGGGGATTCACAGATACGCAGTATTTT
CDR3: CASSLETGGFTDTQYF

D: .
V: TRBV19
J: TRBJ1-1
size: .
DNA: TGTGCCAGTAGTAGCGGGGGGATGAACACTGAAGCTTTCTTT
CDR3: CASSSGGMNTEAFF

D: .
V: TRBV19
J: TRBJ2-6
size: .
DNA: TGTGCCAGTAGTGCCAGGGGGGCCAACGTCCTGACTTTC
CDR3: CASSARGANVLTF

D: TRBD1
V: TRBV28
J: TRBJ1-1
size: .
DNA: TGTGCCAGCAGTTTGAGCTCCTCCGGGACAGTGAACACTGAAGCTTTCTTT
CDR3: CASSLSSSGTVNTEAFF

D: TRBD1
V: TRBV19
J: TRBJ1-2
size: .
DNA: TGTGCCAGTATCCCCGCGCCGGGACAGCTCTATGGCTACACCTTC
CDR3: CASIPAPGQLYGYTF

D: .
V: TRBV5-1
J: TRBJ1-1
size: .
DNA: TGCGCCAGCAGCTTGGCCTTCAGTGGGAACACTGAAGCTTTCTTT
CDR3: CASSLAFSGNTEAFF

D: .
V: TRBV9
J: TRBJ1-1
size: .
DNA: TGTGCCAGCAGCGCCGGGGTGAACACTGAAGCTTTCTTT
CDR3: CASSAGVNTEAFF

D: TRBD2
V: TRBV5-1
J: TRBJ2-1
size: .
DNA: TGCGCCAGCAGCTTGGTGGGGACTAGCGTGGGAAATGAGCAGTTCTTC
CDR3: CASSLVGTSVGNEQFF

D: .
V: TRBV6-1
J: TRBJ1-2
size: .
DNA: TGTGCCAGCAGTTTGGCAGGGGAAGGATTCTATGGCTACACCTTC
CDR3: CASSLAGEGFYGYTF

D: .
V: TRBV5-5
J: TRBJ1-1
size: .
DNA: TGTGCCAGCAGCTTGACAGGACAGTACACTGAAGCTTTCTTT
CDR3: CASSLTGQYTEAFF

D: TRBD2
V: TRBV19
J: TRBJ2-7
size: .
DNA: TGTGCCAGTAGTACCCGAAGCGGGACCCCCTACGAGCAGTACTTC
CDR3: CASSTRSGTPYEQYF

D: .
V: TRBV19
J: TRBJ1-3
size: .
DNA: TGTGCCAGTAGTATAAGGGGCTCTGGAAACACCATATATTTT
CDR3: CASSIRGSGNTIYF

D: .
V: TRBV11-3
J: TRBJ1-1
size: .
DNA: TGTGCCAGCAGCCCCAGCTTGTCAGCGGAACGTGGTGAAGCTTTCTTT
CDR3: CASSPSLSAERGEAFF

D: .
V: TRBV11-2
J: TRBJ1-1
size: .
DNA: TGTGCCAGCAGCTTAGGAGCTTGGGCGAACACTGAAGCTTTCTTT
CDR3: CASSLGAWANTEAFF

D: TRBD2
V: TRBV7-3
J: TRBJ2-5
size: .
DNA: TGTGCCAGCAGCTTAGGCCCCGGGGGGGCGGGCCAAGAGACCCAGTACTTC
CDR3: CASSLGPGGAGQETQYF

D: .
V: TRBV18
J: TRBJ1-2
size: .
DNA: TGTGCCAGCTCACCACCGCGCGGACAGCCAGATGCCCTCTATGGCTACACCTTC
CDR3: CASSPPRGQPDALYGYTF

D: .
V: TRBV30
J: TRBJ1-1
size: .
DNA: TGTGCCTGGAGTAAGGGGGGGACTGAAGCTTTCTTT
CDR3: CAWSKGGTEAFF

D: TRBD1
V: TRBV5-4
J: TRBJ1-2
size: .
DNA: TGTGCCAGCAGCCGCTGGACAGGGGCGGGCTATGGCTACACCTTC
CDR3: CASSRWTGAGYGYTF

D: .
V: TRBV7-6
J: TRBJ2-5
size: .
DNA: TGTGCCAGCAGCTCTCAAGAGACCCAGTACTTC
CDR3: CASSSQETQYF

D: .
V: TRBV5-6
J: TRBJ1-2
size: .
DNA: TGTGCCAGCAGCTTGGCGAAGGGGCTGAGGTATGGCTACACCTTC
CDR3: CASSLAKGLRYGYTF

D: TRBD1
V: TRBV4-1
J: TRBJ1-1
size: .
DNA: TGCGCCAGCAGCCCCCGGGACAGGGGAGGGACTGAAGCTTTCTTT
CDR3: CASSPRDRGGTEAFF

D: TRBD2
V: TRBV9
J: TRBJ2-3
size: .
DNA: TGTGCCAGCAGCCCACGAAAAGGGACTAGCGCTACAGATACGCAGTATTTT
CDR3: CASSPRKGTSATDTQYF

D: .
V: TRBV5-6
J: TRBJ1-5
size: .
DNA: TGTGCCAGCAGCTTGGGGGCGCGGGATCAGCCCCAGCATTTT
CDR3: CASSLGARDQPQHF

D: .
V: TRBV29-1
J: TRBJ2-1
size: .
DNA: TGCAGCGTTGATTTCGGACAGCGGTATGAGCAGTTCTTC
CDR3: CSVDFGQRYEQFF

D: TRBD1
V: TRBV5-4
J: TRBJ1-2
size: .
DNA: TGTGCCAGCAGCGACCGGGACAGGGACAACTATGGCTACACCTTC
CDR3: CASSDRDRDNYGYTF

D: .
V: TRBV7-2
J: TRBJ2-1
size: .
DNA: TGTGCCAGCAGCTTAGCCAATTACAATGAGCAGTTCTTC
CDR3: CASSLANYNEQFF

D: .
V: TRBV4-3
J: TRBJ1-2
size: .
DNA: TGCGCCAGCAGCCAAGATAGAGGAGTCTATGGCTACACCTTC
CDR3: CASSQDRGVYGYTF

D: TRBD2
V: TRBV2
J: TRBJ2-3
size: .
DNA: TGTGCCAGCAGTTTAAGGACTAGCGGCTACACAGATACGCAGTATTTT
CDR3: CASSLRTSGYTDTQYF

D: TRBD2
V: TRBV5-1
J: TRBJ2-4
size: .
DNA: TGCGCCAGCAGCTTCTTGAGCGGGAGTGTGGACAAAAACATTCAGTACTTC
CDR3: CASSFLSGSVDKNIQYF

D: .
V: TRBV11-3
J: TRBJ1-2
size: .
DNA: TGTGCCAGCAGTCCCTCAACTTTCTCAGGGGGCTACACCTTC
CDR3: CASSPSTFSGGYTF

D: TRBD2
V: TRBV4-1
J: TRBJ2-1
size: .
DNA: TGCGCCAGCAGCCAAGATGGTGGCGGGAGGGCTTACAATGAGCAGTTCTTC
CDR3: CASSQDGGGRAYNEQFF

D: TRBD1
V: TRBV7-2
J: TRBJ2-3
size: .
DNA: TGTGCCAGCAGCCGTTTGGGACAGGGGGCAGATACGCAGTATTTT
CDR3: CASSRLGQGADTQYF

D: .
V: TRBV7-8
J: TRBJ2-1
size: .
DNA: TGTGCCAGCAGCTTAGATCTTGGGAGCTCCTACAATGAGCAGTTCTTC
CDR3: CASSLDLGSSYNEQFF

D: .
V: TRBV11-3
J: TRBJ1-2
size: .
DNA: TGTGCCAGCAGCTTAGTAGGGACCGTCCGGGGGATTTCATCTGGCTACACCTTC
CDR3: CASSLVGTVRGISSGYTF

D: TRBD1
V: TRBV7-8
J: TRBJ1-1
size: .
DNA: TGTGCCAGCAGACCTGGACAGGGCTCGGGCACTGAAGCTTTCTTT
CDR3: CASRPGQGSGTEAFF

D: .
V: TRBV29-1
J: TRBJ1-1
size: .
DNA: TGCAGCGTTGCGACAGCGCAGAACACTGAAGCTTTCTTT
CDR3: CSVATAQNTEAFF

D: .
V: TRBV28
J: TRBJ2-2
size: .
DNA: TGTGCCAGCAGTCAAGAGCGGTCCTTGGGGACCGGGGAGCTGTTTTTT
CDR3: CASSQERSLGTGELFF

D: .
V: TRBV25-1
J: TRBJ2-6
size: .
DNA: TGTGCCAGCAGTCCCGGGTACTCTGGGGCCAACGTCCTGACTTTC
CDR3: CASSPGYSGANVLTF

D: .
V: TRBV11-3
J: TRBJ2-7
size: once
DNA: TGTGCCAGCAGCCCATACAGGCAAGGCTACGAGCAGTACTTC
CDR3: CASSPYRQGYEQYF

D: TRBD1
V: TRBV11-2
J: TRBJ2-3
size: .
DNA: TGTGCCAGCAGCTCCGGGACAGGGAGCACAGATACGCAGTATTTT
CDR3: CASSSGTGSTDTQYF

D: .
V: TRBV19
J: TRBJ2-1
size: .
DNA: TGTGCCAGTAGTATCGGGCGGGCGGTCTCCTACAATGAGCAGTTCTTC
CDR3: CASSIGRAVSYNEQFF

D: TRBD1
V: TRBV19
J: TRBJ1-4
size: .
DNA: TGTGCCACAGCGGGACAGGGAAATGAAAAACTGTTTTTT
CDR3: CATAGQGNEKLFF

D: TRBD2
V: TRBV5-5
J: TRBJ2-3
size: .
DNA: TGTGCCAGCAGCTTGGGGGGCCTAGCGGGGACGGGTGATACGCAGTATTTT
CDR3: CASSLGGLAGTGDTQYF

D: TRBD2
V: TRBV30
J: TRBJ2-1
size: .
DNA: TGTGCAAACGAAAAAAGCGGGAGTAGATACAATGAGCAGTTCTTC
CDR3: CANEKSGSRYNEQFF

D: .
V: TRBV4-3
J: TRBJ2-7
size: .
DNA: TGCGCCAGCAGCCAAGATCCAACAGGGAAGTACGAGCAGTACTTC
CDR3: CASSQDPTGKYEQYF

D: .
V: TRBV7-8
J: TRBJ2-3
size: .
DNA: TGTGCCAGCAGTGAACTCCCTAGCACAGATACGCAGTATTTT
CDR3: CASSELPSTDTQYF

D: TRBD2
V: TRBV11-3
J: TRBJ2-1
size: .
DNA: TGTGCCAGCAGCTGGCGGGACTACCTAAGGGATGAGCAGTTCTTC
CDR3: CASSWRDYLRDEQFF

D: .
V: TRBV10-1
J: TRBJ2-5
size: once
DNA: TGCGCCAGCAGGGGGCTGAATGAGACCCAGTACTTC
CDR3: CASRGLNETQYF

D: TRBD2
V: TRBV5-1
J: TRBJ2-1
size: few
DNA: TGCGCCAGCAGCTTGGGCGGGGCGGGAGTATCCTACAATGAGCAGTTCTTC
CDR3: CASSLGGAGVSYNEQFF

D: .
V: TRBV27
J: TRBJ2-1
size: .
DNA: TGTGCCAGCAGTTCAGGGTACAATGAGCAGTTCTTC
CDR3: CASSSGYNEQFF

D: .
V: TRBV6-6
J: TRBJ1-2
size: .
DNA: TGTGCCAGCAGTTTCGAACGGACAGAGCTTTATGGCTACACCTTC
CDR3: CASSFERTELYGYTF

D: .
V: TRBV19
J: TRBJ2-7
size: .
DNA: TGTGCCAGTAGTATAGCGGGGTTCTACGAGCAGTACTTC
CDR3: CASSIAGFYEQYF

D: .
V: TRBV30
J: TRBJ1-5
size: .
DNA: TGTGCCTGGAGCAAAGGACAGTTGCCTAATCAGCCCCAGCATTTT
CDR3: CAWSKGQLPNQPQHF

D: TRBD1
V: TRBV27
J: TRBJ2-1
size: .
DNA: TGTGCCAGCAGTAATGGGGACAGAATGAAGTTCTTC
CDR3: CASSNGDRMKFF

D: TRBD1
V: TRBV19
J: TRBJ1-4
size: .
DNA: TGTGCCAGTAGTACCCGCCCCGGGACAGGGGAAAAACTGTTTTTT
CDR3: CASSTRPGTGEKLFF